These T cell receptor beta chains were read from a single sample in a study of T cells in Graves' hyperthyroidism and ophthalmopathy. TCRdb re-analysed the multiplex PCR reads in MiXCR, keeping a single row per CDR3 protein. The table includes about 480,000 distinct CDR3 sequences, 24% detected once. The sample comprised blood. Receptors originate from a woman in her thirties with Graves' ophthalmopathy. The CDR3 runs from the conserved cysteine through the conserved F or W. A D gene is named only where the DNA matches it firmly. The size of a clone is reported for some rows only, either as once, few or many, or as a class for expanded clones.

TRBV19,TRBJ1-5,many,.,CASSTSGGLYQPQHF,TGTGCCAGTAGTACCTCGGGGGGATTATATCAGCCCCAGCATTTT
TRBV12-3/TRBV12-4,TRBJ2-2,few,.,CASSTIGTRAGELFF,TGTGCCAGCAGTACCATAGGGACGAGGGCCGGGGAGCTGTTTTTT
TRBV29-1,TRBJ2-7,many,.,CSVEAGIGAKAGINEQYF,TGCAGCGTTGAAGCGGGTATCGGTGCGAAGGCAGGGATAAACGAGCAGTACTTC
TRBV28,TRBJ1-1,many,.,CASSLRDEAFF,TGTGCCAGCAGTTTAAGAGATGAAGCTTTCTTT
TRBV12-3/TRBV12-4,TRBJ1-2,few,.,CASSSGTHDGYTF,TGTGCCAGCAGTTCCGGGACGCATGATGGCTACACCTTC
TRBV5-1,TRBJ2-7,many,.,CASSLRGGGSYEQYF,TGCGCCAGCAGCCTCCGAGGTGGAGGTTCCTACGAGCAGTACTTC
TRBV28,TRBJ1-1,many,.,CASRRPQSTAEAFF,TGTGCCAGCAGGCGACCCCAGAGTACCGCTGAAGCTTTCTTT
TRBV12-3/TRBV12-4,TRBJ1-2,many,.,CASSAATRGAPNYGYTF,TGTGCCAGCAGCGCAGCCACCCGGGGGGCCCCTAACTATGGCTACACCTTC
TRBV27,TRBJ1-5,many,.,CATQDRIDSNQPQHF,TGTGCCACCCAGGACAGAATTGATAGCAATCAGCCCCAGCATTTT
TRBV15,TRBJ1-5,once,.,CAASSGRSLDQPQHF,TGTGCCGCCAGCAGCGGACGGAGCTTGGATCAGCCCCAGCATTTT
TRBV6-1,TRBJ2-5,many,TRBD1,CASSEAHRGTTETQYF,TGTGCCAGCAGCGAAGCACACAGGGGAACGACGGAGACCCAGTACTTC
TRBV4-3,TRBJ1-1,.,.,CASSQVRVGAFF,TGCGCCAGCAGCCAAGTCAGGGTCGGAGCTTTCTTT
TRBV28,TRBJ1-1,few,.,CASSLSPFWGGRTEAFF,TGTGCCAGCAGTTTATCCCCCTTTTGGGGGGGGAGGACTGAAGCTTTCTTT
TRBV30,TRBJ2-7,many,.,CAWSPYQTGPYEQYF,TGTGCCTGGAGTCCCTATCAAACGGGGCCCTACGAGCAGTACTTC
TRBV11-2,TRBJ2-5,.,TRBD1,CASSPGQAMRTQETQYF,TGTGCCAGCAGCCCGGGACAGGCTATGAGGACCCAAGAGACCCAGTACTTC
TRBV7-6,TRBJ1-2,many,TRBD1,CASSSGQGRTANYGYTF,TGTGCCAGCAGCAGCGGACAGGGTCGTACAGCTAACTATGGCTACACCTTC
TRBV12-3/TRBV12-4,TRBJ1-1,few,.,CASSLVPGKNTEAFF,TGTGCCAGCAGTTTAGTTCCAGGGAAGAACACTGAAGCTTTCTTT
TRBV28,TRBJ1-2,.,.,CASSSPGGGPPLNYGYTF,TGTGCCAGCAGTTCTCCCGGGGGAGGGCCACCGCTAAACTATGGCTACACCTTC
TRBV6-1,TRBJ2-5,.,.,CASSEARGRETQYF,TGTGCCAGCAGTGAAGCCCGGGGGAGAGAGACCCAGTACTTC
TRBV18,TRBJ1-1,.,TRBD1,CASSPQQGYGTEAFF,TGTGCCAGCTCACCACAACAGGGGTATGGCACTGAAGCTTTCTTT